The clone carrying this T cell receptor (beta chain) showed up just a few times. What it binds is not known. The entry originates in a study of blood T cells in healthy people across ages. The study's findings and limits: Estimates drawn from one million T cells were deemed to understate diversity.

Then a second PCR, running about 6 to 12 cycles, was carried out with a sample-barcoded 5' primer and a J-beta primer mix. In TCRdb, the 5' RACE reads were re-called with MiXCR into one record per CDR3 protein. The repertoire has some 790,000 distinct CDR3 sequences, under 35% of them found once; the top ten carry about 18%. This CDR3 spans 19 amino acids. The germline gives CDR1 SEHNR, CDR2 FQNEAQ (reference sequence). Trimming shortened V by 4 bases and J by 2 bases, and 26 bases separated the two germline ends. The chain uses TRBV7-9 and TRBJ1-2, with D possibly matching TRBD1 (5 bases). This receptor was taken from a woman over 75 in good health. Sequencing used blood. The CDR3 DNA follows: TGTGCCAGCAGCTCCAGGGCCACAGGAGACAGCCTCTACAACTATGGCTACACCTTC. This translates into CASSSRATGDSLYNYGYTF.